This entry describes one T cell receptor beta chain. What this receptor recognizes is not known. From each donor, a roughly 2.6 ml peripheral blood sample was collected into PAXgene tubes and stored at -80 degrees C. Without T cell sorting, total RNA was isolated from whole blood using the PAXgene blood miRNA kit on an automated QIAcube. Peripheral blood from monozygotic twin pairs concordant or discordant for inflammatory bowel disease was subjected to deep TCRalpha and TCRbeta repertoire profiling with unique molecular barcoding. Smoking habits were recorded for all twin pairs, with individuals classified as current, former or never smokers. Inclusive of the bounding cysteine and phenylalanine, the CDR3 is 16 residues long. The record lacks a DNA sequence. For CDR1 and CDR2, the germline V gene lists LGHNA and YSLEER. The entry originates in a study of monozygotic twins with inflammatory bowel disease (dated by TCRdb to about 2019). A note on the overall study: In total, roughly 30 monozygotic twin pairs made up the full study: 19 Danish pairs, all IBD-discordant, plus nine German pairs, of which four were IBD-concordant and five were IBD-discordant. The search for disease-associated traits relied mainly on comparing IBD patients with their genetically identical healthy co-twins within discordant pairs. Each individual had, on average, about 151 000 unique TCRalpha sequences and 181 000 unique TCRbeta sequences available for analysis.

The library was obtained by 5' RACE. The input for every TCR library was roughly 3.5 ug of total RNA. For each sample, cDNA synthesis with SMARTScribe reverse transcriptase was split into eight separate reactions. During cDNA synthesis, template switching was used to introduce unique molecular identifiers that contained a 6-nucleotide sample barcode. TCRalpha and TCRbeta cDNA was amplified in two nested PCRs of 16 and 9 cycles, and bead purification was carried out after each PCR. Before amplification, cDNA was treated with uracil DNA-glycosylase and purified using the QIAquick PCR purification kit. The second PCR was the step at which Illumina TruSeq-compatible adapters and sample-specific barcodes were added. Library quality and concentration were checked on TapeStation and Qubit, and libraries were pooled at roughly 5.1 ng each. Sequencing of the pooled libraries was done on an Illumina HiSeq2500 single-index Rapid Run using custom sequencing primers and 2 x 100 bp reads. Under the source paper's analysis protocol: MiGEC version 1.2.6 was used for UMI-based consensus assembly, which corrected PCR and sequencing errors. V(D)J alignment, clonotype assembly and CDR3 extraction were performed with MiXCR version 2.1.1. To normalise gene usage, clonotype sharing and MAIT/NKT TCR abundance, the top 1000, 10 000 and 20 000 clonotypes in each sample were analysed. After downsampling to 27 000 UMIs, diversity was calculated as the inverse Simpson index using the vegan R package. Paired Mann-Whitney U tests were applied to discordant twin pairs, with Benjamini-Hochberg correction for multiple testing. Following reprocessing of the reads by TCRdb, the data hold one row per CDR3 protein sequence and no DNA is available. The V and J calls and clone size are TCRdb's, not the authors'. Per the sample table, the count is about 300,000 distinct CDR3 sequences. 5.6% of the sample comes from the top ten.

The paper's findings and limits, for the study overall: No single strong signal or clonotype linked to IBD turned up in the results, so the idea that one exists was not supported. Because patients received different immunosuppressive treatments, the repertoires may have picked up extra background noise and variability between individuals. No difference in repertoire similarity was observed between concordant and discordant twins, possibly owing to limited statistical power. Compared with healthy twins, IBD patients shared fewer clonotypes with other individuals, and the difference was most pronounced in patients with signs of disease activity. Measured by the inverse Simpson index, TCRbeta repertoire diversity was lower in IBD patients than in their healthy co-twins. The analysis was unable to tell apart different T cell subtypes.

The receptor was derived from a human donor with ulcerative colitis or Crohn's disease, or a healthy co-twin of an affected twin (not recorded which). The chain joins TRBV4-3 to TRBJ2-3; the TCRdb call, TRBD1, lacks DNA for checking. Sequencing was carried out using blood. The CDR3 sequence is CASSQGMGQQTDTQYF.